One sample yielded the 24 T cell receptor beta chains listed below, sequenced in a study of T cells of healthy individuals (dated by TCRdb to between 2018 and 2020). The receptor library was made with 5' RACE. Sequencing was performed on an Illumina MiSeq. TCRdb redid the processing of the public reads, applying fastp at Q25 and MiXCR, and retained in-frame beta chains. CDR3 protein sequences are deduplicated, and each keeps its most common genes and DNA. The sample includes 95,000 to 100,000 distinct CDR3 sequences, with approximately 15% observed a single time. 6.2% of the sample lies in the top ten. These receptors originate from a human donor in good health.

This chain joins TRBV6-1 and TRBJ2-3; 7 bases are shared with TRBD2. CDR1 and CDR2 (germline): MNHNS, SASEGT. The CDR3 has 16 residues. The ends lost 7 bases at V and 3 bases at J; junction bases unmatched: 13. The CDR3 loop is CASKKISAGETDTQYF. In DNA form, the CDR3 reads TGTGCCAGCAAAAAAATCAGCGCGGGGGAGACAGATACGCAGTATTTT.

The chain combines TRBV11-1 with TRBJ2-1; D perhaps matches TRBD1 (5 bases). The germline gives CDR1 SGHAT, CDR2 FQDESV (reference sequence). With 5 bases removed from V and 5 bases from J, the gap between germline ends came to 19 bases. CDR3 size: 16 residues. CDR3 sequence (DNA): TGTGCCAGCAGCCCAGGGTCAGGGTACCCTAACAATGAGCAGTTCTTC. Translating gives CASSPGSGYPNNEQFF.

This clonotype was counted a few times. The gene calls are TRBV3-1 and TRBJ2-1; 12 positions agree with TRBD2. Germline V CDR1 and CDR2: LGHDT, YNNKEL (reference sequence). This CDR3 has 15 amino acids. J lost 3 bases, V lost 4 bases, and 1 base had no gene match. DNA of the CDR3: TGTGCCAGCAGCCGACTAGCGGGAGTCTACAATGAGCAGTTCTTC. Translation: CASSRLAGVYNEQFF.

The chain joins TRBV7-2 to TRBJ1-5; D ambiguous. Germline lookup yields CDR1 SGHTA and CDR2 FQGNSA. This CDR3 is built from 13 residues. Trimming removed 5 bases at V and 1 base at J, with 6 bases between. CDR3 DNA sequence: TGTGCCAGCAGCCAAAGGAGCAATCAGCCCCAGCATTTT. The encoded protein is CASSQRSNQPQHF. The full variable domain, completed using reference TRBV7-2 and TRBJ1-5, is GAGVSQSPSNKVTEKGKDVELRCDPISGHTALYWYRQSLGQGLEFLIYFQGNSAPDKSGLPSDRFSAERTGGSVSTLTIQRTQQEDSAVYLCASSQRSNQPQHFGDGTRLSIL.

The chain links TRBV12-3 or TRBV12-4 to TRBJ2-7; 10 nucleotides line up with TRBD2. The CDR3 totals 19 residues. V lost 3 bases and J lost 7; bases outside the gene matches: 21. The CDR3 loop is CASSFRWGLAGDFAGEQYF. The CDR3 nucleotides read TGTGCCAGCAGTTTCCGGTGGGGCCTAGCGGGAGATTTTGCGGGAGAGCAGTACTTC.

The CDR3 DNA reads TGCGCCAGCAGCCAAGAGGTCCGGGCCAAGCAGTTCTTC. Amino acid sequence: CASSQEVRAKQFF. The V gene is TRBV4-3, the J gene TRBJ2-1, with D unresolved. Looked up from germline, CDR1 is LGHNA and CDR2 is YSLEER. The V end was cut by 0 bases, the J end by 11 bases, with 11 bases between. CDR3 length: 13 residues.

This clonotype has a count of ten or more. The V call is TRBV27, the J call TRBJ2-5; unclear D gene. This CDR3 contains 15 residues. CDR1 is MNHEY and CDR2 is SMNVEV in the germline V gene (reference sequence). V gave up 6 bases and J gave up 0 bases, with 14 bases separating them. The CDR3 loop reads CASSPISRDQETQYF. In nucleotides, the CDR3 is TGTGCCAGCAGCCCGATCTCGAGAGACCAAGAGACCCAGTACTTC.

The J gene is TRBJ1-2, the V gene TRBV24-1, with 9 positions matching TRBD1. With V trimmed by 4 bases and J by 5 bases, 4 bases remained unmatched. CDR3 length: 14 amino acids. Germline CDR1 KGHDR, CDR2 SFDVKD. Here the CDR3 reads CATSDTGTGYGYTF. The CDR3 DNA reads TGTGCCACCAGTGACACCGGGACAGGGTATGGCTACACCTTC.

The sample holds many counts of this clonotype. The gene calls are TRBV18 and TRBJ1-6, with 9 bases identical to TRBD1. V shed 3 bases and J 7 bases; nucleotides not matched to a gene: 7. Per germline, CDR1 KGHSH and CDR2 LQKENI. The CDR3 covers 16 residues. The chain's CDR3 is CASSPLTGQGNSPLHF. In DNA form, the CDR3 reads TGTGCCAGCTCACCGCTGACGGGACAGGGAAATTCACCCCTCCACTTT. Together with reference TRBV18 and TRBJ1-6, the CDR3 gives the full variable domain: NAGVMQNPRHLVRRRGQEARLRCSPMKGHSHVYWYRQLPEEGLKFMVYLQKENIIDESGMPKERFSAEFPKEGPSILRIQQVVRGDSAAYFCASSPLTGQGNSPLHFGNGTRLTVT.

The chain joins TRBV10-3 to TRBJ2-7, with 7 bases that match TRBD1. The length of the CDR3 is 16 residues. Germline trimming cut 0 bases from V and 2 bases from J; bases unmatched to any gene: 7. The germline gives CDR1 ENHRY, CDR2 SYGVKD. The DNA of the CDR3 is TGTGCCATCAGTGAGTCCCTCGGACAGGACCCCTACGAGCAGTACTTC. Its protein is CAISESLGQDPYEQYF.

V gene TRBV10-3 combines with J gene TRBJ2-7; perhaps TRBD1 as D (5 bases). The CDR3 is 14 residues long. Trimming pared 2 bases from V and 4 bases from J, leaving 12 bases between. Germline V gives CDR1 ENHRY, CDR2 SYGVKD. The CDR3 region has the DNA TGTGCCATCAGTGAGAGGGGAATAGGGTACGAGCAGTACTTC. Its translation is CAISERGIGYEQYF.

This clonotype was counted at least ten times. This chain links TRBV3-1 with TRBJ2-5; 8 bases are a match to TRBD2. The V gene's germline CDR1 is LGHDT and CDR2 YNNKEL (reference sequence). The CDR3 is 14 residues long. J gave up 2 bases and V 5 bases, and 4 bases lay outside the gene matches. CDR3 loop: CASSKGLEQETQYF. The CDR3 nucleotides read TGTGCCAGCAGCAAGGGACTAGAACAAGAGACCCAGTACTTC.

This chain connects TRBV5-1 to TRBJ1-6, with D possibly being TRBD1 (6 bases). V dropped 7 bases and J dropped 9 bases, with 17 bases sitting between them. This CDR3 region has 14 residues. The germline CDR1 and CDR2 sequences are SGHRS and YFSETQ. CDR3 coding DNA: TGCGCCAGCTCCCCGGGGACACCTCGTTCACCCCTCCACTTT. Translated, it gives CASSPGTPRSPLHF.

The table lists this clonotype with a few counts. The rearrangement links TRBV5-1 to TRBJ2-7; D might be TRBD1 (6 bases). Between the trimmed V and J ends, which lost 4 bases and 3 bases, there was a span of 14 bases. Per germline, CDR1 SGHRS and CDR2 YFSETQ. This CDR3 spans 14 amino acids. The CDR3: CASSPLQGSYEQYF. The CDR3 coding sequence is TGCGCCAGCAGCCCCCTACAGGGAAGCTACGAGCAGTACTTC. Looking up the rest from reference TRBV5-1 and TRBJ2-7 gives the full variable domain: KAGVTQTPRYLIKTRGQQVTLSCSPISGHRSVSWYQQTPGQGLQFLFEYFSETQRNKGNFPGRFSGRQFSNSRSEMNVSTLELGDSALYLCASSPLQGSYEQYFGPGTRLTVT.

This clonotype was seen a few times. The chain links TRBV11-3 to TRBJ2-5; 7 bases fit TRBD1. J lost 0 bases, V lost 5 bases, and 3 bases had no gene match. CDR1 is SGHNT, CDR2 YENEEA, per germline. This CDR3 is built from 14 residues. This CDR3 is CASSRGQNQETQYF. In DNA form, the CDR3 reads TGTGCCAGCAGCCGGGGACAGAACCAAGAGACCCAGTACTTC. Using reference TRBV11-3 and TRBJ2-5 for the parts outside the CDR3, the full variable domain is EAGVVQSPRYKIIEKKQPVAFWCNPISGHNTLYWYLQNLGQGPELLIRYENEEAVDDSQLPKDRFSAERLKGVDSTLKIQPAELGDSAVYLCASSRGQNQETQYFGPGTRLLVL.

The chain is built from TRBV4-3 and TRBJ1-1; no reliable D call. Germline loops: CDR1 LGHNA, CDR2 YSLEER. V lost 0 bases and J lost 4, with 15 bases in between. There are 16 residues in the CDR3. The CDR3 nucleotides are TGCGCCAGCAGCCAAGATCAGGTTCGGACGGGCACTGAAGCTTTCTTT. Translated, it gives CASSQDQVRTGTEAFF.

V and J are TRBV20-1 and TRBJ2-6; no reliable D call. The CDR3 has 14 amino acids. CDR1 is DFQATT, CDR2 SNEGSKA, per germline (reference sequence). The V gene lost 3 bases and the J gene lost 4 bases, with 10 bases spanning the gap. Here the CDR3 reads CSARLQSGANVLTF. Here the CDR3 DNA reads TGCAGTGCTAGGTTGCAGTCCGGGGCCAACGTCCTGACTTTC.

The chain links TRBV13 to TRBJ1-4, with D uncertain. V dropped 4 bases and J dropped 0 bases, with 12 bases sitting between them. Germline V gene sequence: CDR1 PRHDT, CDR2 FYEKMQ (reference sequence). This CDR3 contains 16 residues. CDR3: CASSYRRAPTNEKLFF. The CDR3 DNA follows: TGTGCCAGCAGCTACCGTAGGGCGCCAACTAATGAAAAACTGTTTTTT.

At least ten counts were recorded for this clonotype. The chain is built from TRBV7-9 and TRBJ1-4; D is ambiguous. The CDR3 is 14 amino acids. Trimming shortened V by 3 bases and J by 0 bases, and 5 bases separated the two germline ends. Germline-derived CDR1 and CDR2 are SEHNR and FQNEAQ (reference sequence). The DNA for the CDR3 is TGTGCCAGCAGCTTGTCCCCAACTAATGAAAAACTGTTTTTT. It yields the protein CASSLSPTNEKLFF. Full variable domain (rest looked up from reference TRBV7-9 and TRBJ1-4): DTGVSQNPRHKITKRGQNVTFRCDPISEHNRLYWYRQTLGQGPEFLTYFQNEAQLEKSRLLSDRFSAERPKGSFSTLEIQRTEQGDSAMYLCASSLSPTNEKLFFGSGTQLSVL.

This clonotype was counted between two and nine times. The chain carries TRBV6-5 and TRBJ2-1; D not resolved. The V gene's germline CDR1 is MNHEY and CDR2 SVGAGI. Between the trimmed V and J ends, which lost 5 bases and 3 bases, there was a span of 11 bases. CDR3 length equals 14 residues. CDR3 amino acids: CASSPTYNYNEQFF. In DNA, the CDR3 is TGTGCCAGCAGTCCAACCTATAACTACAATGAGCAGTTCTTC.

The chain couples TRBV5-1 to TRBJ1-1; D perhaps matches TRBD1 (6 bases). Germline V CDR1 and CDR2: SGHRS, YFSETQ. V shed 2 bases and J shed 1 base, with 9 bases lying between them. There are 14 residues in the CDR3. The CDR3 sequence: CASSFGQPNTEAFF. In DNA form, the CDR3 reads TGCGCCAGCAGCTTTGGACAGCCGAACACTGAAGCTTTCTTT.

There are a few counts of this clonotype. The chain couples TRBV12-3 or TRBV12-4 to TRBJ2-7; D unclear. V dropped 3 bases and J dropped 5 bases, with 8 bases sitting between them. The CDR3 has 12 amino acids. CDR3 residues: CASSFGRNEQYF. The CDR3 DNA follows: TGTGCCAGCAGTTTCGGAAGAAACGAGCAGTACTTC.

This clonotype has ten or more counts. The V gene is TRBV7-9, the J gene TRBJ2-7; D remains ambiguous. The CDR3 contains 13 residues. V dropped 3 bases and J dropped 3 bases, with 9 bases sitting between them. Germline CDR1 and CDR2: SEHNR and FQNEAQ (reference sequence). The CDR3 DNA is TGTGCCAGCAGCTTGGCCCCCCTCTACGAGCAGTACTTC. This codes for CASSLAPLYEQYF.

The V and J genes are TRBV4-1 and TRBJ2-7; D possibly corresponds to TRBD1 (6 bases). From germline, CDR1 is MGHRA and CDR2 YSYEKL. This CDR3 region has 16 residues. Trimming removed 0 bases at V and 0 bases at J, with 12 bases between. The CDR3 DNA is TGCGCCAGCAGCCAAGAACAGGGATCCCACTCCTACGAGCAGTACTTC. It translates to CASSQEQGSHSYEQYF.